These 20 T cell receptor beta chains share one sample of origin, sequenced in a study. TCRdb analysed the 5' RACE reads with MiXCR anew, one entry per CDR3 protein. The sample includes about 8,900 distinct CDR3 sequences, roughly three fifths of them seen just once. The sorted Tregs were CD4+CD25+CD127-/low cells. The sequenced sample consisted of Tregs sorted from a lymph node. Receptors were obtained from a female donor with breast cancer.

This clonotype showed up just a few times. The V call is TRBV4-1, the J call TRBJ1-6; D is unclear. V gave up 3 bases and J gave up 8 bases, with 20 bases separating them. Germline V CDR1 and CDR2: MGHRA, YSYEKL. This CDR3 has 17 amino acids. The CDR3 protein is CASSHLRNRRLDSPLHF. CDR3 sequence (DNA): TGCGCCAGCAGCCACCTAAGGAATAGGCGGCTTGATTCACCCCTCCACTTT.

The chain couples TRBV12-3 or TRBV12-4 to TRBJ2-1, with D possibly matching TRBD2 (6 bases). Trimming removed 5 bases from V and 2 bases from J, with 13 bases in between. The CDR3 is 15 residues long. CDR3: CASSDSGSPYNEQFF. The CDR3 DNA reads TGTGCCAGCAGTGATAGCGGTAGTCCCTACAATGAGCAGTTCTTC.

The sample holds a few counts of this clonotype. This sequence joins TRBV5-5 and TRBJ2-6; maybe TRBD1 (5 bases). The germline V gene encodes CDR1 SGHKS and CDR2 YYEKEE (reference sequence). This CDR3 contains 18 residues. Trimming took 4 bases from V and 0 from J, leaving 17 bases between them. CDR3 residues: CASSPNIQVLSGANVLTF. DNA of the CDR3: TGTGCCAGCAGCCCAAACATACAGGTCCTCTCTGGGGCCAACGTCCTGACTTTC. The variable domain in full, with the rest retrieved from reference TRBV5-5 and TRBJ2-6, is DAGVTQSPTHLIKTRGQQVTLRCSPISGHKSVSWYQQVLGQGPQFIFQYYEKEERGRGNFPDRFSARQFPNYSSELNVNALLLGDSALYLCASSPNIQVLSGANVLTFGAGSRLTVL.

The rearrangement uses TRBV4-3 and TRBJ2-5; D possibly corresponds to TRBD1 (6 bases). CDR3 length equals 15 residues. Trimming removed 0 bases at V and 4 bases at J, with 12 bases between. Looked up from germline, CDR1 is LGHNA and CDR2 is YSLEER. CDR3 protein: CASSQEMAGAETQYF. CDR3 in DNA: TGCGCCAGCAGCCAAGAGATGGCAGGGGCAGAGACCCAGTACTTC.

V is TRBV11-1 and J is TRBJ2-1; the match to TRBD1 covers 8 bases. Germline V gene lookup returns CDR1 SGHAT and CDR2 FQDESV (reference sequence). Trimming cost V 6 bases and J 4 bases; bases outside gene matches: 11. This CDR3 is 16 amino acids long. The DNA of the CDR3 is TGTGCCAGCAGGAGGACAGGGTCGAGCCTTTACAATGAGCAGTTCTTC. Its translation: CASRRTGSSLYNEQFF.

CDR3 nucleotide sequence: TGCGCCAGCGGAGTGAACTATGGCTACACCTTC. Translation: CASGVNYGYTF. V usage is TRBV5-1 and J usage is TRBJ1-2; D is unclear. Trimming stripped 7 bases from V and 2 bases from J, with 6 bases between. The CDR3 extends over 11 amino acids. Germline CDR1 and CDR2: SGHRS and YFSETQ. The full variable domain, rest sourced from reference TRBV5-1 and TRBJ1-2, is KAGVTQTPRYLIKTRGQQVTLSCSPISGHRSVSWYQQTPGQGLQFLFEYFSETQRNKGNFPGRFSGRQFSNSRSEMNVSTLELGDSALYLCASGVNYGYTFGSGTRLTVV.

The chain combines TRBV6-1 with TRBJ2-2; 7 positions agree with TRBD1. Germline assignment: CDR1 MNHNS and CDR2 SASEGT. Trimming removed 10 bases from V and 0 bases from J; junction bases left unmatched: 2. The CDR3 runs to 13 residues. The CDR3 DNA sequence: TGTGCCATTCAGGGGGCGAACACCGGGGAGCTGTTTTTT. It encodes CAIQGANTGELFF.

V and J are TRBV4-1 and TRBJ2-4, with TRBD1 matching over 7 bases. This CDR3 region has 14 residues. Germline V gene data show CDR1 as MGHRA and CDR2 as YSYEKL. V trimming: 4 bases; J trimming: 5 bases; junction bases outside the gene matches: 5. The CDR3 region has the DNA TGCGCCAGCAGCCGAATAGGGACAGAAAACATTCAGTACTTC. This codes for CASSRIGTENIQYF.

The rearrangement joins TRBV5-4 to TRBJ1-1; TRBD1 might be the D (5 bases). This CDR3 is 13 amino acids long. Looked up from germline, CDR1 is SGHNT and CDR2 is YYREEE (reference sequence). Trimming took off 3 bases at V and 1 base at J, with 7 bases between the two ends. In nucleotides, the CDR3 is TGTGCCAGCAGCTCCGGACAGAACACTGAAGCTTTCTTT. It codes for CASSSGQNTEAFF.

The J gene is TRBJ1-2, the V gene TRBV28; a weak D match, TRBD1 (5 bases). The germline V gene has CDR1 MDHEN and CDR2 SYDVKM. Trimming left V 6 bases short and J 4 bases short, with 12 bases between. The CDR3 is 13 residues long. CDR3 bases: TGTGCCAGCAGCGCCGGGGGATTCTATGGCTACACCTTC. This codes for CASSAGGFYGYTF.

The chain uses TRBV20-1 and TRBJ2-5; 14 bases match TRBD2. The V gene's germline CDR1 is DFQATT and CDR2 SNEGSKA (reference sequence). V lost 4 bases and J lost 5; bases outside the gene matches: 6. CDR3 length: 15 residues. The CDR3 DNA follows: TGCAGTGCTACGACTAGCGGGAGGGCCAGGGAGACCCAGTACTTC. This translates into CSATTSGRARETQYF.

This clonotype was seen a few times. The chain uses TRBV20-1 and TRBJ2-3; D is possibly TRBD1 or TRBD2 (5 bases each). Germline values: CDR1 DFQATT, CDR2 SNEGSKA (reference sequence). Trimming shortened V by 3 bases and J by 1 base, and 8 bases separated the two germline ends. The CDR3 spans 13 residues. CDR3 in amino acids: CSASGDRTDTQYF. In DNA, the CDR3 is TGCAGTGCTAGCGGGGACCGCACAGATACGCAGTATTTT.

This clonotype was observed a few times. The gene calls are TRBV29-1 and TRBJ1-2, with D possibly matching TRBD1 (5 bases). The CDR3 has 10 amino acids. Per the germline V gene, CDR1 is SQVTM and CDR2 is ANQGSEA. Trimming left V 7 bases short and J 12 bases short, with 15 bases between. The CDR3, as DNA: TGCAGCGCCACGGGACCGAGGGACACCTTC. This encodes CSATGPRDTF. The variable domain in full, with the rest retrieved from reference TRBV29-1 and TRBJ1-2, is SAVISQKPSRDICQRGTSLTIQCQVDSQVTMMFWYRQQPGQSLTLIATANQGSEATYESGFVIDKFPISRPNLTFSTLTVSNMSPEDSSIYLCSATGPRDTFGSGTRLTVV.

This rearrangement joins TRBV28 to TRBJ2-5, with D unclear. The CDR3 has 13 amino acids. The germline V gene has CDR1 MDHEN and CDR2 SYDVKM. V was clipped by 5 bases and J by 4 bases, with 11 bases between them. The CDR3: CASSNPALETQYF. The DNA for the CDR3 is TGTGCCAGCAGTAACCCAGCGTTAGAGACCCAGTACTTC.

This clonotype was picked up a small number of times. The V gene is TRBV20-1, the J gene TRBJ1-5; 7 nucleotides align to TRBD1. The germline V gene encodes CDR1 DFQATT and CDR2 SNEGSKA (reference sequence). This CDR3 is built from 17 residues. Trimming took 7 bases from V and 1 from J; bases not matched to a gene: 16. CDR3 in DNA: TGCAGTGTTGTGAGGGGGCAGATCCTTTCCAGCAATCAGCCCCAGCATTTT. Protein: CSVVRGQILSSNQPQHF.

This chain connects TRBV7-2 to TRBJ1-2, with D uncertain. CDR1 and CDR2 from the germline V gene are SGHTA and FQGNSA. V dropped 4 bases and J dropped 7 bases, with 10 bases sitting between them. The CDR3 has 12 residues. DNA of the CDR3: TGTGCCAGCAGCTCCTATGCCAGTGGCTACACCTTC. Its translation is CASSSYASGYTF.

This clonotype has just a few counts. V and J are TRBV25-1 and TRBJ2-1; 9 bases agree with TRBD1. V lost 1 base, J lost 5 bases, and 15 bases stayed unmatched. Germline V gene data show CDR1 as MGHDK and CDR2 as SYGVNS. This CDR3 comprises 19 residues. The CDR3 DNA is TGTGCCAGCAGTGAATCTTGGGAAGAGGGGACAGGGTTAAACAATGAGCAGTTCTTC. This gives the protein CASSESWEEGTGLNNEQFF.

This clonotype was observed a few times. V gene TRBV7-3 combines with J gene TRBJ2-2; TRBD2 might be the D (5 bases). CDR1 SGHTA and CDR2 FQGTGA come from the germline V gene. This CDR3 region has 14 residues. The V gene lost 6 bases and the J gene lost 5 bases, with 13 bases spanning the gap. CDR3 nucleotides: TGTGCCAGCAGGCTGGGCGGGTTGACCGGGGAGCTGTTTTTT. Translating it yields CASRLGGLTGELFF.

The chain recombines TRBV20-1 with TRBJ2-2; the D gene is possibly TRBD1 (5 bases). The CDR3 is made up of 15 amino acids. V was pared by 3 bases and J by 0 bases, with 11 bases between. The germline V gene has CDR1 DFQATT and CDR2 SNEGSKA (reference sequence). The CDR3 DNA follows: TGCAGTGCTAGTGGATTGACAGCGAACACCGGGGAGCTGTTTTTT. Translating gives CSASGLTANTGELFF.

The V gene is TRBV25-1, the J gene TRBJ2-1; D uncertain. This CDR3 spans 14 amino acids. CDR1 and CDR2 (germline): MGHDK, SYGVNS. The germline V and J ends were trimmed by 7 bases and 6 bases, with 16 bases remaining between them. CDR3 coding DNA: TGTGCCAGCACGGAAACCCAACCGGGCAATGAGCAGTTCTTC. Translated: CASTETQPGNEQFF.